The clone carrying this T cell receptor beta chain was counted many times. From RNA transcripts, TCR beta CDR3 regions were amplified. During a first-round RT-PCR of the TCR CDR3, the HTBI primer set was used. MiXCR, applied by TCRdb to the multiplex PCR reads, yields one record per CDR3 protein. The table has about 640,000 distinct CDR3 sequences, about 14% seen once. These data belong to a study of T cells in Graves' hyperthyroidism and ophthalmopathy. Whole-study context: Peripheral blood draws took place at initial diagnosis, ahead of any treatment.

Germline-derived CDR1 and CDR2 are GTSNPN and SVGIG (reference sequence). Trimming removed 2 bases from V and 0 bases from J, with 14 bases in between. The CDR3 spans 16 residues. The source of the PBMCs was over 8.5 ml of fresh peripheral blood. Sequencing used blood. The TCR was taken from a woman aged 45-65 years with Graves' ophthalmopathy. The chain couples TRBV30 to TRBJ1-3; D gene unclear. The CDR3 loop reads CAWSPGRANSGNTIYF. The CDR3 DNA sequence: TGTGCCTGGAGTCCCGGCCGGGCTAACTCTGGAAACACCATATATTTT. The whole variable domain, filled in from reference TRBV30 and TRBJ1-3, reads SQTIHQWPATLVQPVGSPLSLECTVEGTSNPNLYWYRQAAGRGLQLLFYSVGIGQISSEVPQNLSASRPQDRQFILSSKKLLLSDSGFYLCAWSPGRANSGNTIYFGEGSWLTVV.